Presented here are 3 T cell receptor beta chains from one specimen sequenced in a study of early T cells in non-severe SARS-CoV-2 infection. TCRdb redid the calling of the 5' RACE reads with MiXCR, one entry per CDR3 protein. The repertoire holds tens of thousands of distinct CDR3 sequences, with approximately 12% as singletons. Sequenced input: whole blood. The receptors stem from an adult who was a healthcare worker with PCR-confirmed SARS-CoV-2 infection or an uninfected control (not recorded which).

The table lists this clonotype with many counts. The J gene is TRBJ2-5, the V gene TRBV6-2 or TRBV6-3, with D possibly matching TRBD2 (6 bases). V lost 2 bases, J lost 5 bases, and 18 bases lay in between. The germline gives CDR1 MNHEY, CDR2 SVGEGT. The CDR3 extends over 16 amino acids. In nucleotides, the CDR3 is TGTGCCAGCAGTTACCGGCGCGGGGCCCTAGGGGAGACCCAGTACTTC. It codes for CASSYRRGALGETQYF.

The chain links TRBV15 to TRBJ1-1; a weak D match, TRBD1 (6 bases). There are 17 residues in the CDR3. V was shortened by 3 bases and J by 5 bases, with 22 bases between the two germline ends. Germline V gene lookup returns CDR1 LNHNV and CDR2 YYDKDF (reference sequence). The CDR3 loop reads CATSRGYHRATGTEAFF. The CDR3 DNA reads TGTGCCACCAGCAGGGGTTATCACAGGGCCACGGGAACTGAAGCTTTCTTT.

In its sample, this clonotype was seen many times. J is TRBJ2-3 and V is TRBV24-1; tentative D call: TRBD1 (6 bases). Per the germline V gene, CDR1 is KGHDR and CDR2 is SFDVKD. Trimming removed 12 bases from V and 3 bases from J, with 12 bases in between. The CDR3 runs to 12 residues. This CDR3 reads CAVQGQTDTQYF. CDR3 sequence (DNA): TGTGCCGTACAGGGACAAACAGATACGCAGTATTTT.